A single sample is the source of the 29 T cell receptor beta chains below, sequenced in a study of post-analysis software for immune sequencing data. General study results and limits: When patients were compared with controls, 5 or 6 TRBV segments were more frequent, TRBV5-6, TRBV5-1 and TRBV20-1 among them.

Unique molecular identifiers had been added to the TCR beta cDNA libraries. Via MiXCR, TCRdb re-called the PCR reads, giving one row per CDR3 protein. The sample gives about 760,000 distinct CDR3 sequences, 25% to 30% of which show up once; approximately 0.55% is in the top ten. These receptors have no identified antigens. The sequencing sample was made of blood. The receptors originated from a girl aged 5-17 years with multiple sclerosis.

This clonotype has a handful of counts. The chain joins TRBV28 to TRBJ2-7, with a possible D match to TRBD2 (6 bases). Germline CDR1 reads MDHEN; CDR2 reads SYDVKM. V was pared by 9 bases and J by 7 bases, with 22 bases between. The CDR3 is made up of 14 amino acids. The CDR3 loop reads CASVSVGRAGEQYF. The CDR3 DNA follows: TGTGCCAGTGTCAGTGTGGGCAGGGCGGGGGAGCAGTACTTC.

The CDR3 region has the DNA TGTGCCACATGGACTAGCGGGAGTGATACGCAGTATTTT. It specifies CATWTSGSDTQYF. The chain is built from TRBV10-3 and TRBJ2-3, with 13 bases that match TRBD2. The V and J ends lost 10 bases and 6 bases, in that order; junction bases with no gene match: 4. Germline values: CDR1 ENHRY, CDR2 SYGVKD. The CDR3 totals 13 residues.

The chain joins TRBV7-3 to TRBJ1-2; no clear D gene. V dropped 0 bases and J dropped 5 bases, with 10 bases sitting between them. Germline values: CDR1 SGHTA, CDR2 FQGTGA. CDR3 length equals 14 residues. The CDR3: CASSLTHGSYGYTF. CDR3 nucleotides: TGTGCCAGCAGCTTAACTCACGGTTCGTATGGCTACACCTTC.

For the CDR3, the DNA is TGCGCCAGCAGCTTGGATCCGAACAGGGCCAACGTCCTGACTTTC. It yields the protein CASSLDPNRANVLTF. J is TRBJ2-6 and V is TRBV5-1; no clear D. Germline-derived CDR1 and CDR2 are SGHRS and YFSETQ. V lost 0 bases and J 5 bases, leaving 9 bases between the germline ends. The CDR3 sequence is 15 residues long.

This clonotype occurred a few times. The chain combines TRBV20-1 with TRBJ2-1, with 8 nucleotides matching TRBD1. Per germline, CDR1 DFQATT and CDR2 SNEGSKA (reference sequence). The CDR3 is made up of 14 amino acids. J lost 3 bases, V lost 1 base, and 2 bases had no gene match. CDR3 in DNA: TGCAGTGCTAGAGCGGACAGGGTCTACAATGAGCAGTTCTTC. Its translation: CSARADRVYNEQFF.

The chain carries TRBV6-1 and TRBJ1-4; D is uncertain. This CDR3 is 13 amino acids long. V shed 4 bases and J shed 8 bases, with 11 bases lying between them. The germline V gene has CDR1 MNHNS and CDR2 SASEGT. The CDR3 sequence is CASSAHRREKLFF. As DNA, the CDR3 is TGTGCCAGCAGTGCGCACCGGAGGGAAAAACTGTTTTTT.

For this clonotype: Because the CDR3 is missing its conserved closing phenylalanine or tryptophan, this is likely a read error. The J gene is TRBJ2-5, the V gene TRBV5-1; 13 bases map to TRBD2. The V segment lost 3 bases and the J segment 0 bases; nucleotides outside the gene matches: 8. Looked up from germline, CDR1 is SGHRS and CDR2 is YFSETQ. CDR3 length equals 18 residues. The CDR3 sequence: CASSYSGTSGVYQETQYY. For the CDR3, the DNA is TGCGCCAGCAGCTACTCCGGGACTAGCGGGGTCTACCAAGAGACCCAGTACTAC.

This clonotype was counted only a few times. The chain has TRBV6-1 and TRBJ1-1; a possible D gene is TRBD1 (5 bases). Trimming removed 6 bases from V and 9 bases from J, with 11 bases in between. Germline V lookup: CDR1 MNHNS, CDR2 SASEGT. The CDR3 totals 11 residues. CDR3: CASSRDEKAFF. The DNA for the CDR3 is TGTGCCAGCAGCCGGGACGAAAAAGCTTTCTTT.

This clonotype was observed a handful of times. This chain links TRBV3-1 with TRBJ2-5, with D unresolved. V was trimmed by 0 bases and J by 7 bases, leaving 12 bases between them. The CDR3 runs to 14 residues. CDR1 and CDR2 (germline): LGHDT, YNNKEL (reference sequence). DNA for the CDR3: TGTGCCAGCAGCCAAGAGATGGGCCGCCGGACCCAGTACTTC. This gives the protein CASSQEMGRRTQYF.

In this sample, this clonotype turned up a few times. V and J are TRBV24-1 and TRBJ2-1; D is perhaps TRBD2 (5 bases). Trimming removed 1 base at V and 12 bases at J, with 18 bases between. The germline V gene encodes CDR1 KGHDR and CDR2 SFDVKD. This CDR3 comprises 15 residues. For the CDR3, the DNA is TGTGCCACCAGTGATTTAATGGCGGACTCCAAGGGGCAGTTCTTC. Encoded protein: CATSDLMADSKGQFF.

The sample holds many counts of this clonotype. The chain links TRBV10-3 to TRBJ2-3; tentative D call: TRBD1 (5 bases). CDR1 is ENHRY and CDR2 is SYGVKD in the germline V gene. Trimming cost V 4 bases and J 3 bases, with 14 bases left between them. The CDR3 totals 15 residues. CDR3 DNA: TGTGCCATCAGTGTCTCTCAGGGATTAACAGATACGCAGTATTTT. Translated, it gives CAISVSQGLTDTQYF.

The sample holds a few counts of this clonotype. This chain connects TRBV10-3 to TRBJ2-2; D possibly corresponds to TRBD1 (5 bases). Trimming took 5 bases from V and 1 from J, leaving 8 bases between them. CDR1 and CDR2 from the germline V gene are ENHRY and SYGVKD. The CDR3 totals 14 residues. The CDR3 loop is CAISQGLNTGELFF. In nucleotides, the CDR3 is TGTGCCATCAGTCAGGGATTGAACACCGGGGAGCTGTTTTTT.

This clonotype appeared a few times. In nucleotides, the CDR3 is TGCAGTGCCAGGCGGGGCCCTAGCAATCAGCCCCAGCATTTT. It codes for CSARRGPSNQPQHF. The chain has TRBV20-1 and TRBJ1-5; perhaps TRBD1 as D (5 bases). Trimming removed 6 bases at V and 0 bases at J, with 12 bases between. The CDR3 length is 14 residues. Germline values: CDR1 DFQATT, CDR2 SNEGSKA (reference sequence).

The chain uses TRBV14 and TRBJ2-1; possible D gene TRBD2, 5 bases. V shed 1 base and J shed 4 bases, with 11 bases lying between them. CDR3 length: 15 residues. Germline-derived CDR1 and CDR2 are SGHDN and FVKESK. The CDR3 loop is CASSQGIAQYNEQFF. DNA for the CDR3: TGTGCCAGCAGCCAAGGAATAGCGCAGTACAATGAGCAGTTCTTC. The whole variable domain, remainder taken from reference TRBV14 and TRBJ2-1, is EAGVTQFPSHSVIEKGQTVTLRCDPISGHDNLYWYRRVMGKEIKFLLHFVKESKQDESGMPNNRFLAERTGGTYSTLKVQPAELEDSGVYFCASSQGIAQYNEQFFGPGTRLTVL.

This clonotype has more than one count but fewer than ten. The rearrangement links TRBV9 to TRBJ2-1, with unresolved D. V was trimmed by 4 bases and J by 0 bases, leaving 14 bases between them. The germline CDR1 and CDR2 sequences are SGDLS and YYNGEE. The CDR3 is 16 residues long. The CDR3 nucleotides are TGTGCCAGCAGCCAAAGTAGGGTCAGCTCCTACAATGAGCAGTTCTTC. Its translation is CASSQSRVSSYNEQFF.

This clonotype was seen only a few times. The CDR3 spells CASSQDRRDEQYF. CDR3 nucleotides: TGCGCCAGCAGCCAAGATAGGCGAGACGAGCAGTACTTC. This chain connects TRBV4-3 to TRBJ2-7; no firm D call. Between the trimmed V and J ends, which lost 0 bases and 5 bases, there was a span of 8 bases. The CDR3 spans 13 residues. Germline values: CDR1 LGHNA, CDR2 YSLEER.

This clonotype was observed a few times. The V and J genes are TRBV20-1 and TRBJ2-7; 12 bases map to TRBD2. V lost 5 bases, J lost 7 bases, and 6 bases stayed unmatched. CDR3 length: 13 amino acids. Germline-derived CDR1 and CDR2 are DFQATT and SNEGSKA (reference sequence). This CDR3 is CSAGTSGPTEQYF. The CDR3, as DNA: TGCAGTGCTGGGACTAGCGGGCCTACGGAGCAGTACTTC.

In its sample, this clonotype was seen a few times. V is TRBV6-1 and J is TRBJ1-5, with D possibly matching TRBD1 (6 bases). The CDR3 extends over 18 amino acids. The germline CDR1 and CDR2 sequences are MNHNS and SASEGT. Trimming pared 5 bases from V and 7 bases from J, leaving 27 bases between. CDR3 bases: TGTGCCAGCAGTCGATTTGGACAGAAGCTCGGAGAAGGCCAGCCCCAGCATTTT. This gives the protein CASSRFGQKLGEGQPQHF.

This CDR3 is CASSLPTGYTDTQYF. The CDR3 region has the DNA TGTGCCAGCAGCTTACCGACAGGGTACACAGATACGCAGTATTTT. The gene calls are TRBV5-6 and TRBJ2-3; 7 bases fit TRBD1. The CDR3 runs 15 residues. Per germline, CDR1 SGHDT and CDR2 YYEEEE. The ends lost 2 bases at V and 2 bases at J; junction bases unmatched: 5.

The V gene is TRBV4-1, the J gene TRBJ1-5, with D perhaps matching TRBD1 (6 bases). Germline values: CDR1 MGHRA, CDR2 YSYEKL. The V and J ends lost 8 bases and 4 bases respectively, with 15 bases between them. The CDR3 loop spans 14 amino acids. CDR3 coding DNA: TGCGCCAGCGGGGGGCCCAGTGAGAATCAGCCCCAGCATTTT. This sequence encodes CASGGPSENQPQHF.

This sequence joins TRBV5-5 and TRBJ2-7; 8 bases are a match to TRBD1. The germline V gene encodes CDR1 SGHKS and CDR2 YYEKEE (reference sequence). The CDR3 has 17 amino acids. The trim removed 2 bases at V and 2 bases at J, leaving 12 bases unmatched. CDR3 amino acids: CASSLGQGMRGPYEQYF. The CDR3 bases are TGTGCCAGCAGCTTAGGACAGGGAATGAGAGGACCCTACGAGCAGTACTTC.

The chain couples TRBV5-1 to TRBJ2-1, with 14 bases that match TRBD2. Germline CDR1 is SGHRS and CDR2 is YFSETQ. The V and J ends lost 8 bases and 6 bases, in that order; junction bases with no gene match: 4. The CDR3 totals 14 residues. The CDR3 loop is CASGTSGRPNEQFF. In nucleotides, the CDR3 is TGCGCCAGTGGGACTAGCGGGAGACCCAATGAGCAGTTCTTC.

This clonotype came up a few times. The chain carries TRBV20-1 and TRBJ2-3, with a tentative D call TRBD1 (6 bases). CDR3 size: 13 residues. The V and J ends lost 6 bases and 2 bases respectively, with 12 bases between them. Germline V gene sequence: CDR1 DFQATT, CDR2 SNEGSKA (reference sequence). In DNA, the CDR3 is TGCAGTGCCGACACAGGGAACACAGATACGCAGTATTTT. As protein: CSADTGNTDTQYF.

The chain joins TRBV29-1 to TRBJ2-1; 10 positions agree with TRBD2. The CDR3 has 19 amino acids. V lost 1 base and J lost 5; bases outside the gene matches: 17. The germline V gene encodes CDR1 SQVTM and CDR2 ANQGSEA. The CDR3 spells CSVEAWASGSESLHNEQFF. DNA of the CDR3: TGCAGCGTTGAAGCTTGGGCTAGCGGGAGCGAAAGTCTCCACAATGAGCAGTTCTTC.

The rearrangement joins TRBV10-3 to TRBJ2-5; the D gene is possibly TRBD1 (5 bases). Germline V CDR1 and CDR2: ENHRY, SYGVKD. V was trimmed by 0 bases and J by 4 bases, leaving 12 bases between them. This CDR3 has 15 residues. For the CDR3, the DNA is TGTGCCATCAGTGAGTCCAGGGCAGGGCGAGAGACCCAGTACTTC. The encoded protein is CAISESRAGRETQYF.

This clonotype has only a few counts. The V and J genes are TRBV24-1 and TRBJ1-5; maybe TRBD1 (5 bases). With 0 bases removed from V and 4 bases from J, the gap between germline ends came to 21 bases. CDR1 KGHDR and CDR2 SFDVKD come from the germline V gene. This CDR3 region has 19 residues. The CDR3 loop is CATSDLQIGDLKRNQPQHF. The CDR3 DNA is TGTGCCACCAGTGATTTGCAAATCGGGGACCTAAAACGGAATCAGCCCCAGCATTTT.

The V gene is TRBV20-1, the J gene TRBJ1-2, with TRBD1 matching 11 bases. Germline trimming cut 1 base from V and 3 bases from J; bases unmatched to any gene: 10. Germline loops: CDR1 DFQATT, CDR2 SNEGSKA (reference sequence). CDR3 length equals 17 residues. CDR3 amino acids: CSARGRRRDRGDYGYTF. CDR3 DNA sequence: TGCAGTGCTAGAGGCCGCCGCCGGGACAGGGGGGACTATGGCTACACCTTC.

The chain uses TRBV4-3 and TRBJ1-6, with TRBD1 matching over 7 bases. The CDR3 totals 18 residues. Germline V gene lookup returns CDR1 LGHNA and CDR2 YSLEER. V shed 0 bases, J shed 7 bases, and the junction held 12 bases outside the gene matches. In nucleotides, the CDR3 is TGCGCCAGCAGCCAAGATTTTCGGGGACGACAGGGCAATTCACCCCTCCACTTT. It yields the protein CASSQDFRGRQGNSPLHF.

CDR3 nucleotides: TGTGCCAGCAGCTTAGACAGCGCTGGCACCGGGGAGCTGTTTTTT. This gives the protein CASSLDSAGTGELFF. The rearrangement joins TRBV7-2 to TRBJ2-2; D gene unclear. Trimming pared 1 base from V and 4 bases from J, leaving 10 bases between. This CDR3 comprises 15 residues. Germline assignment: CDR1 SGHTA and CDR2 FQGNSA. The whole variable domain, filled in from reference TRBV7-2 and TRBJ2-2, reads GAGVSQSPSNKVTEKGKDVELRCDPISGHTALYWYRQSLGQGLEFLIYFQGNSAPDKSGLPSDRFSAERTGGSVSTLTIQRTQQEDSAVYLCASSLDSAGTGELFFGEGSRLTVL.